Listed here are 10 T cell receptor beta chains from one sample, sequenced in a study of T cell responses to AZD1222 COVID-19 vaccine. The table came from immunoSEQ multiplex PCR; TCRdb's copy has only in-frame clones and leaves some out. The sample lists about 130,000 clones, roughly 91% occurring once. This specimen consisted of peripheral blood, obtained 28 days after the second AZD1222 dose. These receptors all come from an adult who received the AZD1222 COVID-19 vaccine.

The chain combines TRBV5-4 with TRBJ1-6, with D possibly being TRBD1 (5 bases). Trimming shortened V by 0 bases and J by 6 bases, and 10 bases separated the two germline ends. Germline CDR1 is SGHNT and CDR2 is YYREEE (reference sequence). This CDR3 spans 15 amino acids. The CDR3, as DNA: TGTGCCAGCAGCTTGGGCTCAGGGCCTAATTCACCCCTCCACTTT. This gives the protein CASSLGSGPNSPLHF.

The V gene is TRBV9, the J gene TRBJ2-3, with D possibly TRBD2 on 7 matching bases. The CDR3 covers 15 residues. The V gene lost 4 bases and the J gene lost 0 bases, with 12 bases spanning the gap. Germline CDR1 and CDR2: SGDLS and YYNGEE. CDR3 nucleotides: TGTGCCAGCAGCAAAGGGGGGGCTAGCACAGATACGCAGTATTTT. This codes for CASSKGGASTDTQYF.

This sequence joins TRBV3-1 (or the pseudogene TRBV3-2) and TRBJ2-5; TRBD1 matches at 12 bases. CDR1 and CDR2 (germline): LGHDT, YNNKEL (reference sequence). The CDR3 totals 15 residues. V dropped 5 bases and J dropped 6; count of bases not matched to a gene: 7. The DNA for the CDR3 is TGTGCCAGCAGCGGACGGGACAGGGGGCTGAAGACCCAGTACTTC. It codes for CASSGRDRGLKTQYF.

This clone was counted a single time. CDR3 residues: CASSSGTSAQETQYF. The CDR3 DNA follows: TGTGCCAGCAGCTCCGGGACTAGCGCACAAGAGACCCAGTACTTC. The J gene is TRBJ2-5, the V gene TRBV5-4; 10 bases fit TRBD2. The CDR3 sequence is 15 residues long. The V and J ends lost 3 bases and 2 bases, in that order; junction bases with no gene match: 4. CDR1 is SGHNT and CDR2 is YYREEE in the germline V gene (reference sequence).

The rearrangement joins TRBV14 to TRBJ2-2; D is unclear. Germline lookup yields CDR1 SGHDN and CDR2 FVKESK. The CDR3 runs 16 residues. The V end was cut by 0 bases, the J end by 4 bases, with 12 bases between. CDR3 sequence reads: CASSQDWARLTGELFF. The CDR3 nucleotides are TGTGCCAGCAGCCAAGATTGGGCCAGACTCACCGGGGAGCTGTTTTTT.

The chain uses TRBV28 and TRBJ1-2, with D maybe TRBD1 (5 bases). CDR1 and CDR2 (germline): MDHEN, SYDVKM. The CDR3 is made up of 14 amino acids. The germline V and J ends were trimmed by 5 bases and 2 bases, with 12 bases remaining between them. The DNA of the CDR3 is TGTGCCAGCAGTCGCCGACAGACGAACTATGGCTACACCTTC. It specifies CASSRRQTNYGYTF.

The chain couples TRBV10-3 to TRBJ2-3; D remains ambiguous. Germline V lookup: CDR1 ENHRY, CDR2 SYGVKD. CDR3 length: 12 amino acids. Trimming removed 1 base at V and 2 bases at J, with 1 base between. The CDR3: CAISEYTDTQYF. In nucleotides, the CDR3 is TGTGCCATCAGTGAGTACACAGATACGCAGTATTTT.

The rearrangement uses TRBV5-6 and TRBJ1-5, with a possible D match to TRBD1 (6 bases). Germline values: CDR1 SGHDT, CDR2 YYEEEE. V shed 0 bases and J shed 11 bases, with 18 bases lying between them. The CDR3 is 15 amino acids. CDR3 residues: CASSLGQARRTAQHF. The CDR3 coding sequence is TGTGCCAGCAGCTTGGGACAGGCCAGAAGGACGGCCCAGCATTTT.

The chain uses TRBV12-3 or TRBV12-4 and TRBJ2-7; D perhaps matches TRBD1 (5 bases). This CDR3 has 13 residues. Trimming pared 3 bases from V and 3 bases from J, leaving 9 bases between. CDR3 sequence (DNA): TGTGCCAGCAGTTTCGGCCAGGGCTACGAGCAGTACTTC. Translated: CASSFGQGYEQYF.

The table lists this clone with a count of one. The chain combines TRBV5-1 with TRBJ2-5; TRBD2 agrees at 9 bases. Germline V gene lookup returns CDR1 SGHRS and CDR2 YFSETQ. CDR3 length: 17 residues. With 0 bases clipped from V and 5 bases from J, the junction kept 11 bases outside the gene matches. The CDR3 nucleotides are TGCGCCAGCAGCTTGGTAGTTGTGGCGGGAGGGCCGGAGACCCAGTACTTC. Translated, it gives CASSLVVVAGGPETQYF.